This TCR beta chain was retrieved from a study of blood T cell repertoires in COVID-19. At the level of the study: PBMCs, B-cell-depleted T cells, or T cells were the source of the cDNA or gDNA that made up the material.

The germline CDR1 and CDR2 sequences are LNHNV and YYDKDF (reference sequence). The length of the CDR3 is 15 residues. Between the trimmed V and J ends, which lost 3 bases and 3 bases, there was a span of 12 bases. Across 20 to 25 US areas, participants ranged in age from roughly 18 to 95 years. Researchers sorted participants into cohorts using their self-reported clinical history. Method: immunoSEQ multiplex PCR; TCRdb's copy keeps in-frame clones and lacks some. This table has about 400,000 clones, approximately 90% appearing once. The specimen sequenced was PBMCs or T cells enriched from blood (not recorded which). The chain couples TRBV15 to TRBJ1-5; maybe TRBD1 (5 bases). This clonotype was sampled from a woman in her twenties or thirties with acute COVID-19. This chain's CDR3 is CATSSGHTTNQPQHF. For the CDR3, the DNA is TGTGCCACCAGCAGCGGACACACTACCAATCAGCCCCAGCATTTT.